Listed below are T cell receptor beta chains from one sample, sequenced in a study of persistence of HIV-infected CD4 T cells. Assay: immunoSEQ multiplex PCR; the TCRdb copy retains only in-frame clones and omits some. The sample has just over 40,000 clones; approximately 80% are singletons. The antigens for these receptors are not known. The sample was CD4+ T cells sorted from PBMCs after approximately 19-hour stimulation, taken from a patient who received antiretroviral therapy. These receptors all stem from an adult man with HIV who was CMV-seropositive. Each CDR3 is given with its conserved first and last residue. The D gene is left open where the match is weak. A row's size may be missing; if present it is once, few, many or a size class.

J,D,size,V,DNA,CDR3
TRBJ1-6,TRBD1,-,TRBV10-3,TGTGCCATCAGGACAGGGATCAATTCACCCCTCCACTTT,CAIRTGINSPLHF
TRBJ2-2,TRBD1,-,TRBV19,TGTGCCAGTAAAAGACAGGGGGCAAACACCGGGGAGCTGTTTTTT,CASKRQGANTGELFF
TRBJ1-5,-,-,TRBV29-1,TGCAGCGTCCTCGGGGGGATCAATCAGCCCCAGCATTTT,CSVLGGINQPQHF
TRBJ1-2,-,-,TRBV6-5,TGTGCCAGCAGTTACAGGGGCCCGAACTATGGCTACACCTTC,CASSYRGPNYGYTF
TRBJ2-2,TRBD2,few,TRBV30,TGTGCCAGGACTAGCGGGAGGGCCGGGGAGCTGTTTTTT,CARTSGRAGELFF
TRBJ2-2,-,-,TRBV10-3,TGTGCCATCAGTGAAAAATGGGAGCTGTTTTTT,CAISEKWELFF
TRBJ2-5,-,-,TRBV6-1,TGTGCCAGCAGTGAACAGGGCCTCCAAGAGACCCAGTACTTC,CASSEQGLQETQYF
TRBJ1-5,-,once,TRBV4-1,TGCGCCAGCAGCCAAGCCCAAGGAGGGGTGGGCCAGCCCCAGCATTTT,CASSQAQGGVGQPQHF
TRBJ2-6,-,-,TRBV5-1,TGCGCCAGCAGCTTGAAGGGGGCTGGGGCCAACGTCCTGACTTTC,CASSLKGAGANVLTF
TRBJ2-7,TRBD1,-,TRBV7-2,TGTGCCAGCAGCCTAGGACAGGGTCGAGGATACGAGCAGTACTTC,CASSLGQGRGYEQYF
TRBJ1-1,-,-,TRBV27,TGTGCCAGCACCAAAAGAGGGAACACTGAAGCTTTCTTT,CASTKRGNTEAFF
TRBJ1-3,-,-,TRBV19,TGTGCCAGTAGTATCGGGTACTCTGGAAACACCATATATTTT,CASSIGYSGNTIYF
TRBJ2-7,TRBD2,few,TRBV19,TGTGCCAGTAGTATACTCGCGGGAGGCTACGAGCAGTACTTC,CASSILAGGYEQYF
TRBJ2-3,TRBD2,-,TRBV5-1,TGCGCCAGCAGCTTGGGACTAGCGGCCGCCACAGATACGCAGTATTTT,CASSLGLAAATDTQYF
TRBJ1-6,-,-,TRBV30,TGTGCCTGGAGTGATACGCCAGATTCACCCCTCCACTTT,CAWSDTPDSPLHF
TRBJ2-6,TRBD1,-,TRBV2,TGTGCCAGCAGATCACAGGGGGCAGGGGCCAACGTCCTGACTTTC,CASRSQGAGANVLTF
TRBJ1-1,-,-,TRBV2,TGTGCCAGCAATACAGGTTTGAACACTGAAGCTTTCTTT,CASNTGLNTEAFF
TRBJ2-5,-,few,TRBV29-1,TGCAGCGTGCGGGGGACATCGGAGACCCAGTACTTC,CSVRGTSETQYF
TRBJ1-6,-,-,TRBV9,TGTGCCAGCAGCGTAGGGGGGGGCCAGGGGAATTCACCCCTCCACTTT,CASSVGGGQGNSPLHF
TRBJ2-3,TRBD2,-,TRBV19,TGTGCCAGTAGTATTAAGGCGGGAGGTTTCAAGGATACGCAGTATTTT,CASSIKAGGFKDTQYF
TRBJ2-3,TRBD2,-,TRBV11-2,TGTGCCAGCAGCTTAGCCGCGACTAGCGGAACTAGCACAGATACGCAGTATTTT,CASSLAATSGTSTDTQYF
TRBJ2-1,-,-,TRBV7-9,TGTGCCAGCAGCTTAGGGCAGGACTACAATGAGCAGTTCTTC,CASSLGQDYNEQFF
TRBJ2-7,TRBD2,many,TRBV6-2/TRBV6-3,TGTGCCAGCAGCCGGGAGGGGGGGTCCTCCTACGAGCAGTACTTC,CASSREGGSSYEQYF
TRBJ2-7,-,-,TRBV4-2,TGTGCCAGCAGCCAAGAGCTGGGCAGGGGCTACGAGCAGTACTTC,CASSQELGRGYEQYF
TRBJ2-5,-,-,TRBV7-2,TGTGCCAGCAGCTTATACACGGTGGTCATGGGGGAGACCCAGTACTTC,CASSLYTVVMGETQYF